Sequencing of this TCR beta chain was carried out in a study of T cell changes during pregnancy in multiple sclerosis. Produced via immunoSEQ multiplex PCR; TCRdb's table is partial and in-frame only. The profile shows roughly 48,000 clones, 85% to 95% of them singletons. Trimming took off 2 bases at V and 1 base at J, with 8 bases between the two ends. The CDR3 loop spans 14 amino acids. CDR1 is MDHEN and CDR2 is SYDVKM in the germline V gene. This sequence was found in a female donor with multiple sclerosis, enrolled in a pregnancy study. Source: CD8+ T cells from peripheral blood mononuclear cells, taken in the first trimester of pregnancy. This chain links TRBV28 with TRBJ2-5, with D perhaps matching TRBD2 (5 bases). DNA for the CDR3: TGTGCCAGCAGTTTAACAGCGGTCCAAGAGACCCAGTACTTC. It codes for CASSLTAVQETQYF.